This T cell receptor beta chain was sequenced in a study of T-cell memory formation after mild COVID-19. Study-wide points: Contracting CD4+ clones were located mainly in CM and EM, and CD8+ clones in EMRA. Memory from before infection featured some responding clones, which suggests cross-reactive memory joined.

TCRdb analysed the 5' RACE reads with MiXCR anew, one entry per CDR3 protein. The data show fewer than 500,000 distinct CDR3 sequences, with more than 20% seen just once and approximately 12% held by the top ten. This clonotype was observed a handful of times. Its target is unknown. V was trimmed by 1 base and J by 4 bases, leaving 7 bases between them. CDR1 DFQATT and CDR2 SNEGSKA come from the germline V gene (reference sequence). This CDR3 is 12 amino acids long. Sequenced sample: PBMCs or a T cell subset sorted from them (not recorded which). The chain uses TRBV20-1 and TRBJ1-2, with a possible D match to TRBD1 (5 bases). This TCR was recovered from an adult woman who had mild COVID-19 (a few samples of this study predate the infection). Cell type and time point are not known. In nucleotides, the CDR3 is TGCAGTGCTAGAGCGGGACCCTATGGCTACACCTTC. This encodes CSARAGPYGYTF.